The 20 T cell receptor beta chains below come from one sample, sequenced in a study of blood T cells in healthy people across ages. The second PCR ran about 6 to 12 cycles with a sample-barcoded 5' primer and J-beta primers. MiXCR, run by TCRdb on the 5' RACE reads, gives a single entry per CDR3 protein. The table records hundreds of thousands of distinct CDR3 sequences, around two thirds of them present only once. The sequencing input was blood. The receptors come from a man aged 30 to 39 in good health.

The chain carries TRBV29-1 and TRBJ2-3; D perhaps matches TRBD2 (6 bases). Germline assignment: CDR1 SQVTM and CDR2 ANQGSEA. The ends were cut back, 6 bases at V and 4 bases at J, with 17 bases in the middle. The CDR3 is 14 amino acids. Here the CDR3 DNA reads TGCAGCGTGCTCGGGGGACTCCGGGCAGATACGCAGTATTTT. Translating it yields CSVLGGLRADTQYF.

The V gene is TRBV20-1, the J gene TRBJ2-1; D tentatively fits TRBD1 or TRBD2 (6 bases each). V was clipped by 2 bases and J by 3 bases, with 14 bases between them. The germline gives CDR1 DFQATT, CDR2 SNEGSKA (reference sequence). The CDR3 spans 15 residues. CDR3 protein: CSARLAGHFYNEQFF. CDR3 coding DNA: TGCAGTGCTAGACTCGCGGGACACTTCTACAATGAGCAGTTCTTC.

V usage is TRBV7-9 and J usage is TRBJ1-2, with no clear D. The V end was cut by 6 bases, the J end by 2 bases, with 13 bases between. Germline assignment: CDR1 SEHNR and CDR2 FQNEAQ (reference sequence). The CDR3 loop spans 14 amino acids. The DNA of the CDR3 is TGTGCCAGCAGTAGCAGCGTGGCGAACTATGGCTACACCTTC. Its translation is CASSSSVANYGYTF.

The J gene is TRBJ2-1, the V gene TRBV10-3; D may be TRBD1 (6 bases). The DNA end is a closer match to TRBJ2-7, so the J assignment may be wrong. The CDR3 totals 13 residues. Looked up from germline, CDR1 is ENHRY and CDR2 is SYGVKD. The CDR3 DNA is TGTGCCATCAGTGCAGGGGAATACAATGAGCAGTACTTC. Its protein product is CAISAGEYNEQYF.

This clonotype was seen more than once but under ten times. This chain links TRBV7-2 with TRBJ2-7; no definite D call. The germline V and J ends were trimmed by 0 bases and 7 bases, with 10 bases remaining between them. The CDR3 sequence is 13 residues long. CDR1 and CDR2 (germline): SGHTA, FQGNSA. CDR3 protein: CASSLAEFGEQYF. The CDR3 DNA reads TGTGCCAGCAGCTTAGCGGAATTTGGAGAGCAGTACTTC.

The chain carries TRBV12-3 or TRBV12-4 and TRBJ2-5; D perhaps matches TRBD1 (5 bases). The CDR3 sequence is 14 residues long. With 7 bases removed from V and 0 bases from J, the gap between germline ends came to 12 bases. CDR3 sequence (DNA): TGTGCCAGCATTCCAGGGAATTACCAAGAGACCCAGTACTTC. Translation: CASIPGNYQETQYF.

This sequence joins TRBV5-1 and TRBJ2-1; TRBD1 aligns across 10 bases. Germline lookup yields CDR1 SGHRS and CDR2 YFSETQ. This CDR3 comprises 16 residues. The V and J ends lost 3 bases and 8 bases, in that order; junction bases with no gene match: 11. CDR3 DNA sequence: TGCGCCAGCAGCTCCAGCAGGACAGGGGGAGCGGATGAGCAGTTCTTC. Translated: CASSSSRTGGADEQFF.

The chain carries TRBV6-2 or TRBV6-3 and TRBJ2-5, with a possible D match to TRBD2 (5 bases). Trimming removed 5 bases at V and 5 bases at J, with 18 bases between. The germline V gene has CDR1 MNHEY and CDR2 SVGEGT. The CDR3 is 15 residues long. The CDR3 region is CASSTTSRVGETQYF. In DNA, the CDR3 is TGTGCCAGCAGTACCACCTCGAGGGTGGGGGAGACCCAGTACTTC.

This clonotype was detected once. CDR3 in DNA: TGCAGTGCTAGAGATCGCCAGGGCTACAATGAGCAGTTCTTC. It codes for CSARDRQGYNEQFF. The rearrangement joins TRBV20-1 to TRBJ2-1; a possible D gene is TRBD1 (5 bases). The V gene's germline CDR1 is DFQATT and CDR2 SNEGSKA (reference sequence). Trimming took 0 bases from V and 3 from J, leaving 9 bases between them. The CDR3 is 14 amino acids.

CDR3 residues: CASSYAPGGRGYTF. The CDR3 nucleotides read TGTGCCAGCAGTTACGCCCCGGGGGGGCGTGGCTACACCTTC. The chain has TRBV12-3 or TRBV12-4 and TRBJ1-2; D perhaps matches TRBD1 (6 bases). V lost 4 bases and J 7 bases, leaving 16 bases between the germline ends. The CDR3 has 14 residues.

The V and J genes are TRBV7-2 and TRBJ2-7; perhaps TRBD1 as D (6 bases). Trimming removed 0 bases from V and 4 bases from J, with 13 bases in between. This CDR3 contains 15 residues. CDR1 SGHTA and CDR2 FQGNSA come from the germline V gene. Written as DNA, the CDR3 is TGTGCCAGCAGCTTAGCAGGGACAACCCAGTACGAGCAGTACTTC. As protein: CASSLAGTTQYEQYF.

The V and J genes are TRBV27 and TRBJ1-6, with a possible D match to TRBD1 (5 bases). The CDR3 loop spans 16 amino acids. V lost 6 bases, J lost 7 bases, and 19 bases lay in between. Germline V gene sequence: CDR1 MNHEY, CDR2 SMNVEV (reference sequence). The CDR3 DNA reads TGTGCCAGCAGAGACACATGGGCCGAGGGGAATTCACCCCTCCACTTT. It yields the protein CASRDTWAEGNSPLHF.

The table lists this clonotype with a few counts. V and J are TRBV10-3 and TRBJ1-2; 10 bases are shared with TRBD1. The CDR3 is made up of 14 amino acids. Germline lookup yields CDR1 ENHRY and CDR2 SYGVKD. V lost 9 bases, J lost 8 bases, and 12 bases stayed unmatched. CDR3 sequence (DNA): TGTGCCATGGGTGCTGACAGGGGGCAAAGCGGCTACACCTTC. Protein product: CAMGADRGQSGYTF.

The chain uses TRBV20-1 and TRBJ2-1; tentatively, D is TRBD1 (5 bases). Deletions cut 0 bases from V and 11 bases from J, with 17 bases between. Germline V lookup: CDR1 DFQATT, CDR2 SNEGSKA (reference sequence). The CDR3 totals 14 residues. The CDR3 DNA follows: TGCAGTGCTAGAGATATGCAGGGCGTAGAAAAGCAGTTCTTC. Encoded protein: CSARDMQGVEKQFF.

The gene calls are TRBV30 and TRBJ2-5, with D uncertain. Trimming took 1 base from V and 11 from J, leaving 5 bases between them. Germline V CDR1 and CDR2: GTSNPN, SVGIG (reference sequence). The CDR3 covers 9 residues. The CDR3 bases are TGTGCCTGGAGTGGGATACAGTACTTC. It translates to CAWSGIQYF.

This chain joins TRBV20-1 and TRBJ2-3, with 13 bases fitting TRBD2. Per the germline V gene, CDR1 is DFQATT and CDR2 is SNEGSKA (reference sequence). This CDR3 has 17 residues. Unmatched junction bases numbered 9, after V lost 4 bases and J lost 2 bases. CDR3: CSATFGLAGAFTDTQYF. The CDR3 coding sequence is TGCAGTGCTACCTTCGGACTAGCGGGGGCCTTCACAGATACGCAGTATTTT.

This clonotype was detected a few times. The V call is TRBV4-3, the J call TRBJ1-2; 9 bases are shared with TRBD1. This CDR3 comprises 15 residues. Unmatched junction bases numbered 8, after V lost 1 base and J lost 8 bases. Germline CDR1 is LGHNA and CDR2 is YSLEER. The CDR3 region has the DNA TGCGCCAGCAGCCAAGTAACAGGGGGCTTAAGCGGCTACACCTTC. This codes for CASSQVTGGLSGYTF.

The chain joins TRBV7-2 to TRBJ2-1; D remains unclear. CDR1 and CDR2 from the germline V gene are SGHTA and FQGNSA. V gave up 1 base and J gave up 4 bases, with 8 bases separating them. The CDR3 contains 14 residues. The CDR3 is CASSLEPGYNEQFF. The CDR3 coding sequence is TGTGCCAGCAGCTTAGAGCCAGGTTACAATGAGCAGTTCTTC.

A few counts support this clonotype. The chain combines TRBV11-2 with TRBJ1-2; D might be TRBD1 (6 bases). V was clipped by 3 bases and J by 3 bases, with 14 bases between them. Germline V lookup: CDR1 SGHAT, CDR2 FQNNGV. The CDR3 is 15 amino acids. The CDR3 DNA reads TGTGCCAGCAGCTTTAAACAGGGCGGGGACTATGGCTACACCTTC. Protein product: CASSFKQGGDYGYTF.

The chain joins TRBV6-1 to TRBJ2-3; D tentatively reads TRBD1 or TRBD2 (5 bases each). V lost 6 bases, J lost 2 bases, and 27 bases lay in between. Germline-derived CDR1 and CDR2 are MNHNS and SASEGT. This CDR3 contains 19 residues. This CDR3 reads CASSAPIDRGAHNTDTQYF. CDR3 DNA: TGTGCCAGCAGCGCCCCCATCGACCGGGGCGCCCACAACACAGATACGCAGTATTTT.